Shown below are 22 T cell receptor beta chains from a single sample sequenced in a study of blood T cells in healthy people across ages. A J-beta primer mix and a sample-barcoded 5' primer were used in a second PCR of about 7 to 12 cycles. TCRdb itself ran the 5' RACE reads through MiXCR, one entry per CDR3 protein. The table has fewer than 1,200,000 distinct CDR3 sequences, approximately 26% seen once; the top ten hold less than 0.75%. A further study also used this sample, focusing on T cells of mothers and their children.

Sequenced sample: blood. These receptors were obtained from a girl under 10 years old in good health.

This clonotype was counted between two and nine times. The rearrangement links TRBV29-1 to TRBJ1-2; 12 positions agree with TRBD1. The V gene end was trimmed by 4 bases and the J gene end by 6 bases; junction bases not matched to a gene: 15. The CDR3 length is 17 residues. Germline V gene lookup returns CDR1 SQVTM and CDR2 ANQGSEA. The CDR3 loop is CSVAGWGQGARWNGYTF. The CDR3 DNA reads TGCAGCGTTGCAGGGTGGGGACAGGGGGCGCGATGGAATGGCTACACCTTC.

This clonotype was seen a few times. CDR3 loop: CSARGWSNEKLFF. In nucleotides, the CDR3 is TGCAGTGCTCGGGGGTGGTCTAATGAAAAACTGTTTTTT. This chain links TRBV20-1 with TRBJ1-4; D may be TRBD1 (5 bases). The CDR3 extends over 13 amino acids. Germline loops: CDR1 DFQATT, CDR2 SNEGSKA (reference sequence). V dropped 5 bases and J dropped 3 bases, with 10 bases sitting between them.

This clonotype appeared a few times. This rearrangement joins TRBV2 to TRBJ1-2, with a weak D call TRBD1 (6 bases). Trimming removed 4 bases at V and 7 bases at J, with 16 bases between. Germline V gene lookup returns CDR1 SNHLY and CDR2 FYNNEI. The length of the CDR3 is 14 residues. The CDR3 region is CASSGDSGASGYTF. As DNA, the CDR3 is TGTGCCAGCAGTGGGGATTCAGGGGCCTCTGGCTACACCTTC.

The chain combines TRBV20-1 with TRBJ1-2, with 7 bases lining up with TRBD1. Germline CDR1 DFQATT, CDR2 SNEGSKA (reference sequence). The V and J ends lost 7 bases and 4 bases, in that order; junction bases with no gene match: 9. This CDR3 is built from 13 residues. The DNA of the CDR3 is TGCAGTGTCACGGGGGGACAGCCCTATGGCTACACCTTC. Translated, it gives CSVTGGQPYGYTF.

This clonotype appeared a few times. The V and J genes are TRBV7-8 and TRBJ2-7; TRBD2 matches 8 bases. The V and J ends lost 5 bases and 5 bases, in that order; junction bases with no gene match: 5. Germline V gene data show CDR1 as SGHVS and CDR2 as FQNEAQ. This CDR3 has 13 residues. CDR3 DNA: TGTGCCAGCAGCCCCGGACTAGCCCACGAGCAGTACTTC. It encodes CASSPGLAHEQYF.

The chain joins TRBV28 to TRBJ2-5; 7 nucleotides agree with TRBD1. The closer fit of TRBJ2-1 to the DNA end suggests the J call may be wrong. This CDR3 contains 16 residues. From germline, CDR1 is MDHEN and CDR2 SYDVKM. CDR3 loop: CASTLRTGSLLNEQFF. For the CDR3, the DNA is TGTGCCAGCACCCTTCGGACAGGTTCTCTGCTTAATGAGCAGTTCTTC.

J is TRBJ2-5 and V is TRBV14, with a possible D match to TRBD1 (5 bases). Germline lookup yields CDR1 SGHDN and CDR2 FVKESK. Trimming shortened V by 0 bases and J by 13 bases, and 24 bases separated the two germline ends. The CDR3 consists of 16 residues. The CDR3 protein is CASSQDYGFVDSPLYF. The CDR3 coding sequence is TGTGCCAGCAGCCAAGATTACGGTTTCGTCGACAGCCCTTTGTACTTC.

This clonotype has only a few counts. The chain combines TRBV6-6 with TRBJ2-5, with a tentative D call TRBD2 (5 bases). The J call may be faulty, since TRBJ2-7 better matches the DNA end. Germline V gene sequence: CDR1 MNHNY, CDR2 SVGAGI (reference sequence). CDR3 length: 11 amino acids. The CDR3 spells CASTGLGEQYF. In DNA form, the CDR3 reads TGTGCCAGCACCGGACTGGGCGAGCAGTACTTC.

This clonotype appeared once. For the CDR3, the DNA is TGTGCCAGCAGGGGGAGGGGGCGGACCCAGTACTTC. It encodes CASRGRGRTQYF. This chain connects TRBV11-2 to TRBJ2-5; D tentatively reads TRBD1 or TRBD2 (7 bases each). The CDR3 runs to 12 residues. Looked up from germline, CDR1 is SGHAT and CDR2 is FQNNGV. With 6 bases removed from V and 7 bases from J, the gap between germline ends came to 12 bases.

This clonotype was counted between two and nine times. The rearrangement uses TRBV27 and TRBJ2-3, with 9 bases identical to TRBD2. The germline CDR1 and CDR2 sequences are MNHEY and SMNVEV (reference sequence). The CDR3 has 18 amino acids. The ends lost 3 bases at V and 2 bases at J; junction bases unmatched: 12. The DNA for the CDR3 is TGTGCCAGCAGTTTTTTCATCCAACCGGGACTAGCCACAGATACGCAGTATTTT. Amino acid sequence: CASSFFIQPGLATDTQYF.

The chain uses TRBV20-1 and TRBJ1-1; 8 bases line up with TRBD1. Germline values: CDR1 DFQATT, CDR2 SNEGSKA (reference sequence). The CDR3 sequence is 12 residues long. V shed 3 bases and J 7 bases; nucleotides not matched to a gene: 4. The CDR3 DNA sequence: TGCAGTGCTAGGGTGACAGGGGATGAAGCTTTCTTT. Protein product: CSARVTGDEAFF.

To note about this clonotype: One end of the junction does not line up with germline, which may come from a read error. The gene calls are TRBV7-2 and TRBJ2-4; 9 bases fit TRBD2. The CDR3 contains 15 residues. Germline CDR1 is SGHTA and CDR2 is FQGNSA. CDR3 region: CASSTLTSGPNSQYF. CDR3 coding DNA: TGTGCCAGCAGCACCTTAACTAGCGGGCCAAACAGTCAGTACTTC. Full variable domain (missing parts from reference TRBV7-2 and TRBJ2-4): GAGVSQSPSNKVTEKGKDVELRCDPISGHTALYWYRQSLGQGLEFLIYFQGNSAPDKSGLPSDRFSAERTGGSVSTLTIQRTQQEDSAVYLCASSTLTSGPNSQYFGAGTRLSVL.

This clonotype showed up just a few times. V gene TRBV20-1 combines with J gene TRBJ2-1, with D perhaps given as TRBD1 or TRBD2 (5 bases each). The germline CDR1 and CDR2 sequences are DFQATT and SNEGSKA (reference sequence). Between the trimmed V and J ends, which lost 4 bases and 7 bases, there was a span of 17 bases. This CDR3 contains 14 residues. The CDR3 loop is CSAIGDGAWNEQFF. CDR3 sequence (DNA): TGCAGTGCTATAGGGGACGGGGCCTGGAATGAGCAGTTCTTC.

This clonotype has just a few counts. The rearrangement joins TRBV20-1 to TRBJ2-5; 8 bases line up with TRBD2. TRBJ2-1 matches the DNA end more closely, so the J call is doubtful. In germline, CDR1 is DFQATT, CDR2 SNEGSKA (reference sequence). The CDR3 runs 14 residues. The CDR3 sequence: CSARWAGGGDEQFF. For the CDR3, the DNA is TGCAGTGCTAGATGGGCGGGAGGCGGGGATGAGCAGTTCTTC.

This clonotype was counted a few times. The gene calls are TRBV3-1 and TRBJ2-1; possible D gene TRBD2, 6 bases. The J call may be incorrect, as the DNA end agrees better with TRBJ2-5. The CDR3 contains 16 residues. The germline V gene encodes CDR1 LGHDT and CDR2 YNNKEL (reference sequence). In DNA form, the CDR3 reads TGTGCCAGCAGCCAAGATGTCGGTCGGGGGTTTGAGACCCAGTACTTC. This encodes CASSQDVGRGFETQYF.

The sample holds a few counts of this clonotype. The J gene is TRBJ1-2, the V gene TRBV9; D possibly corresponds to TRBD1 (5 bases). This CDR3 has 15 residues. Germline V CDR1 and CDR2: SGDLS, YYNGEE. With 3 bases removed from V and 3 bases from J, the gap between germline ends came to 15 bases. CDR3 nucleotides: TGTGCCAGCAGCGGTTCGGGGGGGGATTACTATGGCTACACCTTC. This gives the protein CASSGSGGDYYGYTF.

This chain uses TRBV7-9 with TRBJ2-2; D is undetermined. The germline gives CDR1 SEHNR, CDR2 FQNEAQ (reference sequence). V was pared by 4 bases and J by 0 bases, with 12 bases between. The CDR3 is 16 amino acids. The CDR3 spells CASSSRTVTNTGELFF. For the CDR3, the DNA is TGTGCCAGCAGCTCTAGGACCGTGACGAACACCGGGGAGCTGTTTTTT.

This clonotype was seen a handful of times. CDR3: CSATFGATNEKLFF. The CDR3 DNA reads as TGCAGTGCTACGTTCGGAGCAACTAATGAAAAACTGTTTTTT. V usage is TRBV20-1 and J usage is TRBJ1-4; D unclear. CDR3 length: 14 residues. Per germline, CDR1 DFQATT and CDR2 SNEGSKA (reference sequence). Between the trimmed V and J ends, which lost 4 bases and 0 bases, there was a span of 9 bases.

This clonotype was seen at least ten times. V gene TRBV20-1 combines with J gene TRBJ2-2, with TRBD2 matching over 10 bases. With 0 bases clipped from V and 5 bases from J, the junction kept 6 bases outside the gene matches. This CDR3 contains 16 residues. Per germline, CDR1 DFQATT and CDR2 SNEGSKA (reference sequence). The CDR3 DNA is TGCAGTGCTAGAGATAGGACTAGCGGACTAACCGGGGAGCTGTTTTTT. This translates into CSARDRTSGLTGELFF.

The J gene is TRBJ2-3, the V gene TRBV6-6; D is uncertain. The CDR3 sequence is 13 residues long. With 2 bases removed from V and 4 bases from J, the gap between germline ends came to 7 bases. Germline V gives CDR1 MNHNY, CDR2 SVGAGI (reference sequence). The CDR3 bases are TGTGCCAGCAGTTACAATTTCGCAGATACGCAGTATTTT. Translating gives CASSYNFADTQYF.

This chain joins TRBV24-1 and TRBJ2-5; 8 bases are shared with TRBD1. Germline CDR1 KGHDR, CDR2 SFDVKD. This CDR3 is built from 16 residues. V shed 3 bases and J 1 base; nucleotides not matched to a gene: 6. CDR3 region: CATSDPGTGAQETQYF. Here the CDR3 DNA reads TGTGCCACCAGTGATCCCGGGACAGGAGCCCAAGAGACCCAGTACTTC.

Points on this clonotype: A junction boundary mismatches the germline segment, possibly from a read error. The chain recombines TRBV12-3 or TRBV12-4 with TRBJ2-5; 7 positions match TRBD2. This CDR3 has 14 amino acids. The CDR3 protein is CVSTIGLDLETQYF. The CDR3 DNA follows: TGTGTCAGCACCATCGGACTAGATTTAGAGACCCAGTACTTC.